This TCR delta chain stems from a study of γδ T cells in repeated Plasmodium falciparum infection (dated by TCRdb to the early 2020s). Regarding the complete study: In the natural-infection arm, Malian children exposed to intense seasonal malaria transmission were enrolled and compared against age and gender matched Australian children. Roughly 5 malaria-naive U.S. adults underwent four controlled human malaria infections by bites from P. falciparum NF54-infected Anopheles stephensi mosquitoes over 644 days. Samples from controlled-infection subjects were taken at baseline, just before selected infections, and 21 days after each infection. Malian gammadelta TCR repertoires were analysed cross-sectionally during no-transmission periods and were analysed longitudinally across acute febrile malaria episodes. In the study, the shaping of the human gammadelta T cell repertoire by repeated Plasmodium falciparum infection was examined using natural infection in Mali and controlled human malaria infection.

The library relied on multiplex PCR. The listed sequencing device is Illumina MiSeq. Each sorted gammadelta T cell sample was sequenced for both the TCR gamma (TRG) and TCR delta (TRD) chains. As for how the authors treated the data: Clonotype tree plots, accumulated frequency of the top 20 clonotypes, diversity index (DI) and D75 metrics were included in the repertoire analyses. Via CATT, TCRdb reprocessed the public reads, and rows with identical DNA were then joined. For this entry, the V and J calls and clone size follow TCRdb and not the study's own pipeline. This sample lists about 48,000 delta-chain clones; about 1.6% were detected once. Roughly 9.2% of the sample rests with the top ten. The paper as a whole reports these results and caveats: Because the controlled-infection cohort was small, analysis of inter-individual variability in gammadelta T cell responses was limited. Generalizability was limited because the Malian cohort was drawn from a small rural village of predominantly one ethnic group. Vgamma9/Vdelta2+ TCR repertoires kept a highly stable polyclonal repertoire across time and infection, and many TCRgamma sequences overlapped between individuals. Vdelta2-negative gammadelta TCR repertoires from Malian children appeared more clonally expanded, less diverse and less shared than those of Australian children. Repeated controlled infections appeared to drive waves of new clonotype selection in Vdelta2-negative, largely Vdelta1+, gammadelta TCR repertoires.

Many counts were recorded for this clone. Its antigen is still unknown. No base qualities exist here, and no much larger clone lies one base off it. The sample contains more than one DNA sequence encoding this CDR3. The CDR3, from cysteine to phenylalanine, totals 17 residues. This entry keeps only the CDR3 DNA: 51 bases, framed from base 1. Deletion took 2 bases off V and 1 base off J, with a span of 17 bases between the germline ends. Taken from the germline V gene, the CDR1 and CDR2 loops are TSWWSYY and QGS. For bulk TCR repertoire analysis, Vgamma9/Vdelta2+ and Vdelta2-negative gammadelta T cell populations were flow-sorted out of peripheral blood mononuclear cells.

This TCR came from a pool of human donors (malaria-infected and uninfected, not separated). The specimen was gamma-delta T cells from blood. Recombination linked TRDV1 to TRDJ1, with TRDD3 tentatively as D gene (5 bases match). CDR3 reads: CALGENGDRTLTDKLIF. The sequence in DNA is TGTGCTCTTGGGGAAAATGGGGACCGTACACTCACCGATAAACTCATCTTT.